Shown below are 28 T cell receptor beta chains from a single sample sequenced in a study of T cells in localized non-small cell lung cancer. Sequencing used immunoSEQ multiplex PCR; TCRdb keeps in-frame clones, though not all of them. The data contain 1,400 or so clones, approximately 25% of them seen just once; the ten biggest clones take up roughly 7.1%. Sequenced here: normal lung tissue next to the tumor, sampled before any cancer treatment. These receptors were taken from a man between 18 and 49 years old with stage II lung adenocarcinoma.

In its sample, this clone ranks as medium-sized. The rearrangement joins TRBV6-8 to TRBJ2-7; the D gene could be TRBD1 or TRBD2 (5 bases each). This CDR3 contains 14 residues. Looked up from germline, CDR1 is MNHGY and CDR2 is SAAAGT. V lost 2 bases and J lost 6, with 14 bases in between. The CDR3 sequence is CASSYLSPGAEQYF. CDR3 sequence (DNA): TGTGCCAGCAGTTACCTCTCCCCCGGGGCCGAGCAGTACTTC.

V and J are TRBV19 and TRBJ1-1; no reliable D call. Germline CDR1 and CDR2: LNHDA and SQIVND (reference sequence). The CDR3 spans 13 residues. Trimming left V 3 bases short and J 3 bases short, with 8 bases between. CDR3 in amino acids: CASSIEGDTEAFF. DNA of the CDR3: TGTGCCAGTAGTATTGAAGGCGACACTGAAGCTTTCTTT. Full variable domain (missing parts from reference TRBV19 and TRBJ1-1): DGGITQSPKYLFRKEGQNVTLSCEQNLNHDAMYWYRQDPGQGLRLIYYSQIVNDFQKGDIAEGYSVSREKKESFPLTVTSAQKNPTAFYLCASSIEGDTEAFFGQGTRLTVV.

The chain links TRBV6-8 to TRBJ1-5; 10 bases match TRBD1. The germline gives CDR1 MNHGY, CDR2 SAAAGT. The ends lost 6 bases at V and 3 bases at J; junction bases unmatched: 14. The CDR3 contains 18 residues. The CDR3 nucleotides read TGTGCCAGCAGCACGAGACAGGGGGCGACGGCTGTCAATCAGCCCCAGCATTTT. It translates to CASSTRQGATAVNQPQHF.

This clone is judged medium-sized. The chain employs TRBV11-3 and TRBJ2-4; no reliable D call. V was pared by 7 bases and J by 2 bases, with 12 bases between. The germline CDR1 and CDR2 sequences are SGHNT and YENEEA. This CDR3 is built from 14 residues. The CDR3 protein is CASTQTSTKNIQYF. The CDR3 region has the DNA TGTGCCAGCACACAAACAAGCACCAAAAACATTCAGTACTTC.

V usage is TRBV6-8 and J usage is TRBJ1-1; D might be TRBD1 (5 bases). V was shortened by 6 bases and J by 1 base, with 12 bases between the two germline ends. The CDR3 loop spans 14 amino acids. From germline, CDR1 is MNHGY and CDR2 SAAAGT. The CDR3 loop reads CASSLITGNTEAFF. The CDR3 DNA follows: TGTGCCAGCAGCCTAATTACAGGGAACACTGAAGCTTTCTTT.

The V and J genes are TRBV9 and TRBJ1-6; tentatively, D is TRBD1 (5 bases). CDR3 length: 14 residues. V was cut by 0 bases and J by 10 bases, with 11 bases left in between. Germline values: CDR1 SGDLS, CDR2 YYNGEE. CDR3 DNA: TGTGCCAGCAGCGTAGGAGGGGAGCGCTCACCCCTCCACTTT. Translated, it gives CASSVGGERSPLHF. Full variable domain (rest looked up from reference TRBV9 and TRBJ1-6): DSGVTQTPKHLITATGQRVTLRCSPRSGDLSVYWYQQSLDQGLQFLIQYYNGEERAKGNILERFSAQQFPDLHSELNLSSLELGDSALYFCASSVGGERSPLHFGNGTRLTVT.

This clone appeared a few times. The V and J genes are TRBV28 and TRBJ1-1; 9 bases map to TRBD1. Germline V CDR1 and CDR2: MDHEN, SYDVKM. The CDR3 totals 13 residues. Trimming removed 9 bases from V and 6 bases from J; junction bases left unmatched: 8. The CDR3 loop reads CASIGQGFPEAFF. DNA of the CDR3: TGTGCCAGTATCGGACAGGGGTTCCCTGAAGCTTTCTTT.

This clone was counted a few times. The chain is built from TRBV9 and TRBJ1-3, with unresolved D. This CDR3 spans 15 amino acids. Germline V gene data show CDR1 as SGDLS and CDR2 as YYNGEE. Deletions cut 1 base from V and 0 bases from J, with 8 bases between. The CDR3 loop reads CASSVQGISGNTIYF. CDR3 DNA sequence: TGTGCCAGCAGCGTACAAGGGATCTCTGGAAACACCATATATTTT.

This clone has only a few counts. The genes are TRBV9 and TRBJ2-7; 9 positions agree with TRBD1. Germline V gives CDR1 SGDLS, CDR2 YYNGEE. The CDR3 extends over 16 amino acids. J was trimmed by 2 bases and V by 3 bases; bases with no gene match: 9. CDR3 DNA sequence: TGTGCCAGCAGCGCCAAACCGGGACAGGGTACCTACGAGCAGTACTTC. This translates into CASSAKPGQGTYEQYF.

This clone was counted between two and nine times. The rearrangement uses TRBV6-8 and TRBJ2-2; the D gene is possibly TRBD2 (5 bases). Trimming took off 7 bases at V and 4 bases at J, with 13 bases between the two ends. CDR3 size: 14 residues. Germline V gene sequence: CDR1 MNHGY, CDR2 SAAAGT. CDR3 sequence (DNA): TGTGCCAGCATGGTCACGGCGGGCACCGGGGAGCTGTTTTTT. Amino acid sequence: CASMVTAGTGELFF.

This clone was counted a few times. The rearrangement joins TRBV6-8 to TRBJ1-6, with TRBD1 matching over 8 bases. From germline, CDR1 is MNHGY and CDR2 SAAAGT. The CDR3 totals 14 residues. V was clipped by 5 bases and J by 6 bases; unmatched bases: 3. This chain's CDR3 is CASSEGTGNSPLHF. DNA of the CDR3: TGTGCCAGCAGTGAGGGGACAGGTAATTCACCCCTCCACTTT.

This rearrangement joins TRBV6-8 to TRBJ2-1, with 11 bases lining up with TRBD1. This CDR3 is built from 17 residues. V lost 5 bases to trimming and J lost 5 bases; unmatched junction nucleotides: 11. Germline values: CDR1 MNHGY, CDR2 SAAAGT. The CDR3 loop reads CASSQTLRDRGNNEQFF. Written as DNA, the CDR3 is TGTGCCAGCAGTCAGACTCTCCGGGACAGGGGGAACAATGAGCAGTTCTTC.

This clone was recorded a few times. This chain links TRBV6-8 with TRBJ2-7, with a weak D call TRBD2 (6 bases). CDR1 and CDR2 from the germline V gene are MNHGY and SAAAGT. The CDR3 loop spans 14 amino acids. The V end was cut by 6 bases, the J end by 1 base, with 13 bases between. CDR3 loop: CASRRGTSSYEQYF. The CDR3 DNA sequence: TGTGCCAGCAGACGCGGGACTTCATCCTACGAGCAGTACTTC.

The chain is built from TRBV7-5 and TRBJ2-3. TRBV7-5 is recorded as a pseudogene. CDR3 length: 16 residues. CDR3 residues: CVRSSSGTACTDTQYF. The CDR3 bases are TGTGTCAGAAGCTCTTCCGGGACCGCGTGCACAGATACGCAGTATTTT.

Within the sample, this clone is medium-sized. V is TRBV11-3 and J is TRBJ2-3; 11 nucleotides line up with TRBD2. The J segment lost 4 bases and the V segment lost 5 bases, leaving 5 bases of the junction unmatched. Germline V gene data show CDR1 as SGHNT and CDR2 as YENEEA. The CDR3 length is 15 residues. DNA of the CDR3: TGTGCCAGCAGCCTTAGCGGGGGGGCCTCAGATACGCAGTATTTT. Its protein is CASSLSGGASDTQYF.

This clone appeared a few times. The genes are TRBV6-8 and TRBJ2-3, with TRBD1 identical over 11 bases. Losses at the gene ends were 2 bases for V and 4 bases for J; bases not matched to a gene: 5. Germline CDR1 reads MNHGY; CDR2 reads SAAAGT. This CDR3 is 16 amino acids long. CDR3 in amino acids: CASSYTGQGAADTQYF. The CDR3 nucleotides are TGTGCCAGCAGTTACACCGGACAGGGGGCGGCAGATACGCAGTATTTT.

The chain uses TRBV14 and TRBJ1-2, with D possibly matching TRBD1 (6 bases). CDR1 and CDR2 (germline): SGHDN, FVKESK. The CDR3 runs to 15 residues. The V end lost 4 bases, the J end lost 6 bases, and 18 bases lay between the germline ends. Here the CDR3 DNA reads TGTGCCAGCAGCCCCCAACCCACAAACAGGGATGGCTACACCTTC. Encoded protein: CASSPQPTNRDGYTF.

This chain joins TRBV9 and TRBJ1-1; D call uncertain. Germline CDR1 is SGDLS and CDR2 is YYNGEE. Trimming cost V 6 bases and J 6 bases, with 12 bases left between them. The CDR3 extends over 12 amino acids. The CDR3 region has the DNA TGTGCCAGCAAGGACCGACGACCTGAAGCTTTCTTT. Translating it yields CASKDRRPEAFF.

A few counts support this clone. The chain links TRBV11-3 to TRBJ2-3; 8 nucleotides match TRBD2. Unmatched junction bases numbered 5, after V lost 5 bases and J lost 1 base. The CDR3 has 15 amino acids. The germline gives CDR1 SGHNT, CDR2 YENEEA. CDR3 loop: CASSPREGGTDTQYF. The CDR3, as DNA: TGTGCCAGCAGCCCCCGGGAGGGGGGCACAGATACGCAGTATTTT.

The chain employs TRBV29-1 and TRBJ1-5, with D tentatively TRBD1 (6 bases). V lost 5 bases and J 7 bases, leaving 15 bases between the germline ends. The V gene's germline CDR1 is SQVTM and CDR2 ANQGSEA. The CDR3 spans 13 residues. The CDR3 reads CSVRSQGEQPQHF. In DNA form, the CDR3 reads TGCAGCGTTCGGTCACAGGGTGAGCAGCCCCAGCATTTT.

This clone was seen a few times. This rearrangement joins TRBV11-3 to TRBJ2-3, with a weak D call TRBD2 (5 bases). V was cut by 5 bases and J by 1 base, with 16 bases left in between. Germline V gene lookup returns CDR1 SGHNT and CDR2 YENEEA. This CDR3 contains 16 residues. The DNA of the CDR3 is TGTGCCAGCAGCACCCGGTTCGCCGGGGGCACAGATACGCAGTATTTT. Encoded protein: CASSTRFAGGTDTQYF.

V is TRBV18 and J is TRBJ2-7; 8 bases agree with TRBD1. The V gene's germline CDR1 is KGHSH and CDR2 LQKENI. V lost 5 bases, J lost 1 base, and 16 bases stayed unmatched. This CDR3 contains 18 residues. DNA for the CDR3: TGTGCCAGCTCATCAACCAGGCCGGACAGGGCCAGTTCCTACGAGCAGTACTTC. Translating gives CASSSTRPDRASSYEQYF.

The CDR3 region is CASSLAGTGAKNIQYF. For the CDR3, the DNA is TGTGCCAGCAGCTTGGCCGGGACAGGGGCCAAAAACATTCAGTACTTC. This sequence joins TRBV11-3 and TRBJ2-4; the match to TRBD1 covers 9 bases. The CDR3 is made up of 16 amino acids. With 3 bases clipped from V and 1 base from J, the junction kept 4 bases outside the gene matches. CDR1 is SGHNT, CDR2 YENEEA, per germline.

By proportion, this clone is medium-sized. The chain couples TRBV11-3 to TRBJ1-2, with D perhaps TRBD1 (6 bases). The CDR3 spans 14 residues. Trimming removed 5 bases at V and 2 bases at J, with 12 bases between. The V gene's germline CDR1 is SGHNT and CDR2 YENEEA. The CDR3 here is CASSRQTGNYGYTF. Written as DNA, the CDR3 is TGTGCCAGCAGCCGTCAGACAGGCAACTATGGCTACACCTTC.

This chain connects TRBV30 to TRBJ1-5; D might be TRBD1 (6 bases). The CDR3 runs 14 residues. The germline V and J ends were trimmed by 0 bases and 7 bases, with 13 bases remaining between them. Germline CDR1 reads GTSNPN; CDR2 reads SVGIG (reference sequence). The CDR3 bases are TGTGCCTGGAGTGTAGAGGGGGGCGGGCAGCCCCAGCATTTT. Translation gives CAWSVEGGGQPQHF.

This clone was counted a few times. The chain carries TRBV11-3 and TRBJ2-1; possibly TRBD1 or TRBD2 for D (5 bases each). V dropped 7 bases and J dropped 6 bases, with 16 bases sitting between them. Germline CDR1 reads SGHNT; CDR2 reads YENEEA. The CDR3 is 14 amino acids. The CDR3 DNA reads TGTGCCAGCATACCGGGGCAGGGTTCCAATGAGCAGTTCTTC. It encodes CASIPGQGSNEQFF.

The V call is TRBV12-2, the J call TRBJ1-2; the table's D call, TRBD1, has no DNA check behind it. TRBV12-2 corresponds to a pseudogene. The CDR3 has 15 residues. The CDR3 sequence: CALRTLGGPNYGYTF. CDR3 nucleotides: TGTGCCCTCCGCACTTTAGGGGGACCTAACTATGGCTACACCTTC.

As DNA, the CDR3 is TGTGCCTCTCTCGGAATTTCGGATGAAAAACTGTTTTTT. Translated, it gives CASLGISDEKLFF. The rearrangement links TRBV28 to TRBJ1-4; unclear D gene. Germline V lookup: CDR1 MDHEN, CDR2 SYDVKM. The CDR3 sequence is 13 residues long. The V end was cut by 11 bases, the J end by 6 bases, with 16 bases between.